Following are 20 T cell receptor beta chains from one sample sequenced in a study of T cell responses to AZD1222 COVID-19 vaccine. TCRdb keeps only in-frame clones here, not all; method: immunoSEQ multiplex PCR. The repertoire holds 100,000 to 150,000 clones, with over 85% as singletons. The specimen comprised peripheral blood, sampled 28 days after the second AZD1222 dose. The origin of the receptors is an adult who received the AZD1222 COVID-19 vaccine.

The V call is TRBV4-3, the J call TRBJ2-2, with TRBD2 identical over 7 bases. There are 16 residues in the CDR3. Germline V gene data show CDR1 as LGHNA and CDR2 as YSLEER. The V and J ends lost 1 base and 6 bases, in that order; junction bases with no gene match: 8. CDR3 region: CASSQVGTTKAGELFF. CDR3 DNA sequence: TGCGCCAGCAGCCAAGTAGGGACTACGAAGGCCGGGGAGCTGTTTTTT.

The chain combines TRBV27 with TRBJ1-2, with D unresolved. Looked up from germline, CDR1 is MNHEY and CDR2 is SMNVEV (reference sequence). The V end lost 2 bases, the J end lost 0 bases, and 4 bases lay between the germline ends. This CDR3 spans 13 amino acids. CDR3 bases: TGTGCCAGCAGTTTAGGACCTAACTATGGCTACACCTTC. The encoded protein is CASSLGPNYGYTF.

V is TRBV10-3 and J is TRBJ1-5, with no clear D. The germline V gene encodes CDR1 ENHRY and CDR2 SYGVKD. V lost 4 bases and J 1 base, leaving 17 bases between the germline ends. The CDR3 is made up of 17 amino acids. DNA for the CDR3: TGTGCCATCAGTGCAACAGCCGGAGCTGGGAGCAATCAGCCCCAGCATTTT. Translated: CAISATAGAGSNQPQHF.

This chain uses TRBV4-3 with TRBJ2-7; D uncertain. With 0 bases removed from V and 5 bases from J, the gap between germline ends came to 8 bases. The CDR3 runs 13 residues. Per the germline V gene, CDR1 is LGHNA and CDR2 is YSLEER. In DNA, the CDR3 is TGCGCCAGCAGCCAAGATTTAGGTAACGAGCAGTACTTC. Its protein product is CASSQDLGNEQYF.

The V call is TRBV7-9, the J call TRBJ1-2; no clear D gene. The germline V gene has CDR1 SEHNR and CDR2 FQNEAQ (reference sequence). V dropped 1 base and J dropped 2 bases, with 8 bases sitting between them. The CDR3 covers 14 residues. The CDR3 nucleotides are TGTGCCAGCAGCTTAGTAGTAGGGAACTATGGCTACACCTTC. Encoded protein: CASSLVVGNYGYTF.

The CDR3 here is CASSLREAAHNEQFF. The CDR3 DNA sequence: TGTGCCAGCAGCTTAAGGGAAGCGGCCCACAATGAGCAGTTCTTC. V gene TRBV7-9 combines with J gene TRBJ2-1; D may be TRBD2 (5 bases). Germline values: CDR1 SEHNR, CDR2 FQNEAQ (reference sequence). V lost 2 bases, J lost 5 bases, and 13 bases lay in between. The CDR3 totals 15 residues. Full variable domain (remainder filled in from reference TRBV7-9 and TRBJ2-1): DTGVSQNPRHKITKRGQNVTFRCDPISEHNRLYWYRQTLGQGPEFLTYFQNEAQLEKSRLLSDRFSAERPKGSFSTLEIQRTEQGDSAMYLCASSLREAAHNEQFFGPGTRLTVL.

The rearrangement links TRBV10-3 to TRBJ1-3; a possible D gene is TRBD1 (5 bases). The CDR3 spans 15 residues. Trimming left V 3 bases short and J 0 bases short, with 9 bases between. Germline assignment: CDR1 ENHRY and CDR2 SYGVKD. The CDR3, as DNA: TGTGCCATCAGTGAAGGCAGGGCCTCTGGAAACACCATATATTTT. Translation: CAISEGRASGNTIYF.

V gene TRBV19 combines with J gene TRBJ2-5, with 9 nucleotides matching TRBD2. This CDR3 has 15 amino acids. Losses at the gene ends were 0 bases for V and 3 bases for J; bases not matched to a gene: 2. CDR1 is LNHDA, CDR2 SQIVND, per germline (reference sequence). The CDR3 nucleotides are TGTGCCAGTAGTATAGAGTCTAGCGGGAAAGAGACCCAGTACTTC. Translation gives CASSIESSGKETQYF.

The rearrangement links TRBV7-2 to TRBJ2-1; 8 bases agree with TRBD1. Germline V gives CDR1 SGHTA, CDR2 FQGNSA. This CDR3 has 12 amino acids. Germline trimming cut 3 bases from V and 15 bases from J; bases unmatched to any gene: 7. CDR3 in DNA: TGTGCCAGCAGCTTCAACCGACAGGGGTGGTTCTTC. It is translated as CASSFNRQGWFF.

The chain is built from TRBV23-1 and TRBJ2-3; 7 positions agree with TRBD1. TRBV23-1 has ORF status, its function being uncertain. The J segment lost 5 bases and the V segment lost 2 bases, leaving 10 bases of the junction unmatched. This CDR3 has 16 amino acids. The CDR3 region has the DNA TGCGCCAGCAGTCAAAGCCTGACAGGGCTGGGAGATACGCAGTATTTT. This gives the protein CASSQSLTGLGDTQYF.

This chain joins TRBV19 and TRBJ2-1; 7 nucleotides agree with TRBD2. With V trimmed by 0 bases and J by 4 bases, 9 bases remained unmatched. Germline lookup yields CDR1 LNHDA and CDR2 SQIVND (reference sequence). The CDR3 has 17 amino acids. CDR3 sequence (DNA): TGTGCCAGTAGTATAGATCTATTGGCGGGGGAGTACAATGAGCAGTTCTTC. As protein: CASSIDLLAGEYNEQFF.

The V gene is TRBV12-3 or TRBV12-4, the J gene TRBJ1-1, with a weak D call TRBD1 (5 bases). The CDR3 loop spans 13 amino acids. V dropped 5 bases and J dropped 1 base, with 8 bases sitting between them. CDR3 nucleotides: TGTGCCAGCAGTCCAACAGGGAACACTGAAGCTTTCTTT. This encodes CASSPTGNTEAFF.

The gene calls are TRBV12-5 and TRBJ1-1; 7 bases align to TRBD1. V dropped 1 base and J dropped 4; count of bases not matched to a gene: 3. CDR3 length: 14 residues. CDR1 is LGHNT and CDR2 is FRNRAP in the germline V gene. Here the CDR3 reads CASGLGGQFTEAFF. DNA of the CDR3: TGTGCTAGTGGTTTGGGGGGACAGTTCACTGAAGCTTTCTTT.

Here the CDR3 reads CASAGGEGTGELFF. DNA for the CDR3: TGTGCCAGCGCAGGGGGCGAGGGCACCGGGGAGCTGTTTTTT. The V gene is TRBV6-5, the J gene TRBJ2-2, with 8 bases fitting TRBD1. CDR3 length: 14 residues. CDR1 MNHEY and CDR2 SVGAGI come from the germline V gene. Unmatched junction bases numbered 6, after V lost 8 bases and J lost 4 bases.

This chain uses TRBV23-1 with TRBJ2-1, with TRBD2 matching over 11 bases. TRBV23-1 is placed among ORFs of uncertain function. There are 15 residues in the CDR3. After removal of 1 base from V and 9 bases from J, the junction contained 5 bases not matched to a gene. CDR3 coding DNA: TGCGCCAGCAGTCAATTCCTAGCGGGAGGAGCTGAGCAGTTCTTC. Its translation: CASSQFLAGGAEQFF.

The V gene is TRBV10-3, the J gene TRBJ1-4; D not resolved. Deletions cut 11 bases from V and 5 bases from J, with 15 bases between. Germline CDR1 reads ENHRY; CDR2 reads SYGVKD. This CDR3 spans 13 amino acids. CDR3 DNA sequence: TGTGCCGCTAGCGGACGTTTAAATGAAAAACTGTTTTTT. Translated: CAASGRLNEKLFF.

V gene TRBV20-1 combines with J gene TRBJ2-1; D is unclear. The V end was cut by 3 bases, the J end by 7 bases, with 19 bases between. The CDR3 runs 15 residues. Germline-derived CDR1 and CDR2 are DFQATT and SNEGSKA (reference sequence). CDR3 protein: CSASKGSGPSNEQFF. In DNA, the CDR3 is TGCAGTGCTAGTAAAGGGTCGGGTCCTTCAAATGAGCAGTTCTTC.

The rearrangement uses TRBV19 and TRBJ1-5; D unresolved. In germline, CDR1 is LNHDA, CDR2 SQIVND (reference sequence). Trimming cost V 1 base and J 2 bases, with 9 bases left between them. This CDR3 contains 15 residues. DNA for the CDR3: TGTGCCAGTAGTATAGCCTTTGTTGGCAATCAGCCCCAGCATTTT. This translates into CASSIAFVGNQPQHF.

The chain couples TRBV27 to TRBJ2-3; D might be TRBD2 (6 bases). Trimming pared 1 base from V and 4 bases from J, leaving 15 bases between. CDR1 is MNHEY, CDR2 SMNVEV, per germline (reference sequence). This CDR3 spans 16 amino acids. The CDR3 spells CASSLLYGRMADTQYF. The DNA of the CDR3 is TGTGCCAGCAGTTTATTGTATGGGAGGATGGCAGATACGCAGTATTTT.

This clone was seen a few times. The CDR3 sequence is CATRPDRTGELFF. The CDR3 DNA sequence: TGTGCCACCAGACCCGACAGAACCGGGGAGCTGTTTTTT. The chain joins TRBV15 to TRBJ2-2; D may be TRBD1 (5 bases). Germline V gene lookup returns CDR1 LNHNV and CDR2 YYDKDF (reference sequence). CDR3 length equals 13 residues. V lost 6 bases to trimming and J lost 5 bases, with 10 bases between them.